These T cell receptor beta chains were read from a single sample in a study of blood T cell repertoires in COVID-19. Profiling relied on immunoSEQ multiplex PCR, and the TCRdb table lists in-frame clones only, not all of them. The sample shows 85,000 to 90,000 clones, roughly 88% of them seen only once. Input material: peripheral blood. These receptors came from a human donor in a cohort sampled during active COVID-19. The CDR3 runs from the conserved cysteine through the conserved F or W. The D gene is left open where the match is weak. Clone size is not always given. Where it is, it says once, few, many or a class for expanded clones.

>NA|TRBJ1-1|NA|TRBV19
CASSTRAGRTEAFF
TGTGCCAGTAGTACGAGGGCTGGTCGCACTGAAGCTTTCTTT
>TRBD1|TRBJ1-1|NA|TRBV4-1
CASRDPGTGGMIAFF
TGCGCCAGCAGAGATCCCGGGACAGGGGGGATGATAGCTTTCTTT
>NA|TRBJ2-3|NA|TRBV27
CASRGLSEGADTQYF
TGTGCCAGCAGAGGACTATCGGAGGGTGCAGATACGCAGTATTTT
>NA|TRBJ1-2|NA|TRBV6-1
CASSEVRRGYTF
TGTGCCAGCAGTGAGGTCAGGAGGGGCTACACCTTC
>NA|TRBJ2-2|NA|TRBV2
CASKRGQEYTGELFF
TGTGCCAGCAAAAGGGGTCAGGAATACACCGGGGAGCTGTTTTTT
>TRBD1|TRBJ2-6|NA|TRBV29-1
CSVWDRGTSGANVLTF
TGCAGCGTTTGGGACAGGGGGACTTCTGGGGCCAACGTCCTGACTTTC
>NA|TRBJ1-2|NA|TRBV28
CASSFQANYGYTF
TGTGCCAGCAGTTTTCAGGCCAACTATGGCTACACCTTC
>NA|TRBJ2-6|once|TRBV28
CASSFKFSGANVLTF
TGTGCCAGCAGTTTCAAATTCTCTGGGGCCAACGTCCTGACTTTC
>NA|TRBJ2-1|NA|TRBV19
CASSPQSGLYNEQFF
TGTGCCAGTAGTCCGCAAAGCGGACTATACAATGAGCAGTTCTTC
>NA|TRBJ2-5|NA|TRBV5-4
CASSLGGAGAGTQYF
TGTGCCAGCAGCTTGGGCGGCGCGGGGGCGGGGACCCAGTACTTC
>NA|TRBJ2-3|once|TRBV15
CATSRPEVATSRDTQYF
TGTGCCACCAGCAGACCTGAAGTAGCGACCTCGAGGGATACGCAGTATTTT
>NA|TRBJ1-1|NA|TRBV7-8
CASSLGGGWNTEAFF
TGTGCCAGCAGCTTAGGCGGGGGATGGAACACTGAAGCTTTCTTT
>TRBD2|TRBJ2-5|NA|TRBV11-3
CASSPGTSGGLPQETQYF
TGTGCCAGCAGCCCCGGGACTAGCGGGGGGCTCCCCCAAGAGACCCAGTACTTC
>NA|TRBJ1-2|once|TRBV6-5
CASSPLQQSTYGYTF
TGTGCCAGCAGTCCCCTCCAACAGAGCACGTACGGCTACACCTTC
>NA|TRBJ2-7|NA|TRBV21-1
CASSKPQTQAYEQYF
TGTGCCAGCAGCAAACCGCAGACACAGGCCTACGAGCAGTACTTC
>NA|TRBJ2-7|NA|TRBV7-9
CASSPDSTYEQYF
TGTGCCAGCAGCCCCGACAGTACCTACGAGCAGTACTTC
>TRBD1|TRBJ2-5|NA|TRBV9
CASSAQGDRETQYF
TGTGCCAGCAGCGCACAGGGGGATAGAGAGACCCAGTACTTC